Sequencing of this TCR beta chain was carried out in a study of T cell responses to AZD1222 COVID-19 vaccine. Study-wide points: Samples come after the peak T cell response, not at day 14. Baseline testing showed seropositivity in only five or six AZD1222 recipients.

J lost 2 bases, V lost 6 bases, and 10 bases had no gene match. Germline V CDR1 and CDR2: MNHEY, SVGEGT. CDR3 size: 17 residues. This table comes from immunoSEQ multiplex PCR, and its TCRdb copy is limited to in-frame clones, with some not included. Among tens of thousands of clones listed, roughly four fifths were seen once. Details on this clone: Its cognate antigen is unknown.

The source was peripheral blood, collected on day 0 of AZD1222 vaccination. This TCR was recovered from an adult in good health. The chain couples TRBV6-2 or TRBV6-3 to TRBJ1-2, with TRBD1 matching 12 bases. This CDR3 is CASSPGTGGILNYGYTF. The DNA for the CDR3 is TGTGCCAGCAGCCCCGGGACAGGGGGCATTCTAAACTATGGCTACACCTTC.